One T cell receptor beta chain is described in this entry. Unique molecular identifiers tagged the TCRbeta library. TCRdb re-derived calls from the PCR reads in MiXCR, one entry per CDR3 protein. Here the sample spans nearly 550,000 distinct CDR3 sequences, around 20% being singletons. This record belongs to a study of T-cell reconstitution after alpha-beta-depleted transplantation in children. This receptor was identified in a human donor who donated a stem cell graft to a child with acute lymphoblastic leukemia. Here the sequenced sample was PBMCs from the stem cell graft donor, taken from the stem cell graft.

This chain's CDR3 is CASSSLPQGAPGELFF. The CDR3 DNA is TGTGCCAGCAGTTCCCTCCCGCAGGGGGCCCCCGGGGAGCTGTTTTTT. The chain employs TRBV27 and TRBJ2-2; 8 bases map to TRBD1. From germline, CDR1 is MNHEY and CDR2 SMNVEV (reference sequence). Trimming cost V 4 bases and J 6 bases; bases outside gene matches: 10. This CDR3 has 16 residues.